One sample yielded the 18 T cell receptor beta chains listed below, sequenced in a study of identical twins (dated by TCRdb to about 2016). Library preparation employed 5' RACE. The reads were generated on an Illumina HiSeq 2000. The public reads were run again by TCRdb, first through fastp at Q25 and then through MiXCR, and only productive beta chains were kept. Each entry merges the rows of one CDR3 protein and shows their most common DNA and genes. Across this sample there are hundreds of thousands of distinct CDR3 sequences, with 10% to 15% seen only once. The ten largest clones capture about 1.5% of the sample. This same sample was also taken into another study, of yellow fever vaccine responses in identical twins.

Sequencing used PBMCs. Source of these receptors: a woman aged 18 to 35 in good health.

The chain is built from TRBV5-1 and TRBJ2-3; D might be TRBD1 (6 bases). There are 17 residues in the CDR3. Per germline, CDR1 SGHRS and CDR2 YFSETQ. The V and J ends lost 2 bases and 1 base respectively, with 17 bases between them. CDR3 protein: CASSFTWGLSGTDTQYF. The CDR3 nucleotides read TGCGCCAGCAGCTTTACGTGGGGGCTTAGCGGCACAGATACGCAGTATTTT.

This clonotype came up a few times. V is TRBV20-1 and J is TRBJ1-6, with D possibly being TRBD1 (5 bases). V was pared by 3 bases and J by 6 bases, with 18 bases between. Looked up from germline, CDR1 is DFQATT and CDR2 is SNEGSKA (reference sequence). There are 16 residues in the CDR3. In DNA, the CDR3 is TGCAGTGCTAGGGGGGAAGGGGTCCCAGGTAATTCACCCCTCCACTTT. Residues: CSARGEGVPGNSPLHF.

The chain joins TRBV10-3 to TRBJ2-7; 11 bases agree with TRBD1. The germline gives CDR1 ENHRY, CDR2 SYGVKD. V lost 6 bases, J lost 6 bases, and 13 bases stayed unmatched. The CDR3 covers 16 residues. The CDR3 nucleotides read TGTGCCATCAGCAGATTACCTCCCGGGACAGGGGGCGAGCAGTACTTC. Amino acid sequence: CAISRLPPGTGGEQYF.

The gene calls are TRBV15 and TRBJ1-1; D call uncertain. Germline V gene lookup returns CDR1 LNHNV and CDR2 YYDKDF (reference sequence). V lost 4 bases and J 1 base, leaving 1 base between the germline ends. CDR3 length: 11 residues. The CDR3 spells CATSTNTEAFF. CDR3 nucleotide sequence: TGTGCCACCAGCACGAACACTGAAGCTTTCTTT.

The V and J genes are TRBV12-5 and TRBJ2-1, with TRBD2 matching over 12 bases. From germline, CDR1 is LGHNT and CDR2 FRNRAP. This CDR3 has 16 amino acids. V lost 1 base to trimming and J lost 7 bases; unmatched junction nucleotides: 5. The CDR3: CASGLGSSGRDNEQFF. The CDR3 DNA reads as TGTGCTAGTGGTTTGGGGTCTAGCGGGAGGGATAATGAGCAGTTCTTC.

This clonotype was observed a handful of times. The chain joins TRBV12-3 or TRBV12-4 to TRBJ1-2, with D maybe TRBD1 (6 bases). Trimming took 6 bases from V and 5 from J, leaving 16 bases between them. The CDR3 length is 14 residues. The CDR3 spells CASRPTGSGYGYTF. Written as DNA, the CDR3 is TGTGCCAGCAGACCTACAGGGTCGGGGTATGGCTACACCTTC.

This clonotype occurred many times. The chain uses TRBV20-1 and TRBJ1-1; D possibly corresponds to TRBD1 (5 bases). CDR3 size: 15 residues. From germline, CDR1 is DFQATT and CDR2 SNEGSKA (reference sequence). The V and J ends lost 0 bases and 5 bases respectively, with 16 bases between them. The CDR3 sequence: CSARETTGPLTEAFF. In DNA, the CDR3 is TGCAGTGCTAGAGAAACTACGGGACCTTTGACTGAAGCTTTCTTT.

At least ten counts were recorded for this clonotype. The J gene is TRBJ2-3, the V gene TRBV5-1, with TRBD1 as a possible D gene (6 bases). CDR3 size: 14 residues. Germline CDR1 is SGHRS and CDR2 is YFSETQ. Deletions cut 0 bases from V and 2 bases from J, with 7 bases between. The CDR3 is CASSLDRATDTQYF. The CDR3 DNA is TGCGCCAGCAGCTTGGACAGGGCCACAGATACGCAGTATTTT.

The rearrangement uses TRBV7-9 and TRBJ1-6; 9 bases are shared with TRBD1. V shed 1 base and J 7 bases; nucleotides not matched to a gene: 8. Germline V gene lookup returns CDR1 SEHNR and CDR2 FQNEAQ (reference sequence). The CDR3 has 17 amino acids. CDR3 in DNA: TGTGCCAGCAGCTTAGGTTCCCACGGACAGGGGAATTCACCCCTCCACTTT. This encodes CASSLGSHGQGNSPLHF.

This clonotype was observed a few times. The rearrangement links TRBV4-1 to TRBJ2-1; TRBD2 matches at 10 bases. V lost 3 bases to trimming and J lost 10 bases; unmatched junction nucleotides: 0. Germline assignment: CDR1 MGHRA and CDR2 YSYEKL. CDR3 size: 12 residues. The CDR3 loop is CASSQGLAEQFF. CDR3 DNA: TGCGCCAGCAGCCAGGGACTAGCGGAGCAGTTCTTC.

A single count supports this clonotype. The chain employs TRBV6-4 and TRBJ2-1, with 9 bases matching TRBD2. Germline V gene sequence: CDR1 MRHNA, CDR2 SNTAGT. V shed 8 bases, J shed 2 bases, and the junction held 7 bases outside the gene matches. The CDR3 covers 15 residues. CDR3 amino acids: CASGASGVPYNEQFF. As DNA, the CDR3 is TGTGCCAGCGGAGCTAGCGGGGTCCCCTACAATGAGCAGTTCTTC.

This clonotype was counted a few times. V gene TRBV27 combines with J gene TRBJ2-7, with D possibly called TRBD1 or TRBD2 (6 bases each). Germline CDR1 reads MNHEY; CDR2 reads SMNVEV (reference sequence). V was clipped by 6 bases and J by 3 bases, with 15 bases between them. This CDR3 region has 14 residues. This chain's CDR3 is CASSPGDSYYEQYV. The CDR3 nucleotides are TGTGCCAGCAGCCCAGGGGACTCGTACTACGAGCAGTACGTC.

The CDR3 protein is CSVEVSNYGYTF. The CDR3, as DNA: TGCAGCGTTGAGGTCTCTAACTATGGCTACACCTTC. The J gene is TRBJ1-2, the V gene TRBV29-1; D not resolved. CDR1 and CDR2 (germline): SQVTM, ANQGSEA. V dropped 3 bases and J dropped 0 bases, with 5 bases sitting between them. This CDR3 is 12 amino acids long. The full variable domain, rest sourced from reference TRBV29-1 and TRBJ1-2, is SAVISQKPSRDICQRGTSLTIQCQVDSQVTMMFWYRQQPGQSLTLIATANQGSEATYESGFVIDKFPISRPNLTFSTLTVSNMSPEDSSIYLCSVEVSNYGYTFGSGTRLTVV.

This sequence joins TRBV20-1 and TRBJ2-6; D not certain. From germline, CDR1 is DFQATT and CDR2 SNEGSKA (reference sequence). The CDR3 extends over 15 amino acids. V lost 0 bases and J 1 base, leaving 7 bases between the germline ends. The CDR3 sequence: CSARDLVSGANVLTF. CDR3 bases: TGCAGTGCTAGAGATCTCGTATCTGGGGCCAACGTCCTGACTTTC.

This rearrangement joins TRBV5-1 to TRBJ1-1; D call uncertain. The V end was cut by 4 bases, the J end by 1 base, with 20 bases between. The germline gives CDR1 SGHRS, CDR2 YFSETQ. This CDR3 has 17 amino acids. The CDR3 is CASSPLGYGSQNTEAFF. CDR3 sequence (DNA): TGCGCCAGCAGCCCCCTGGGGTACGGGAGCCAGAACACTGAAGCTTTCTTT.

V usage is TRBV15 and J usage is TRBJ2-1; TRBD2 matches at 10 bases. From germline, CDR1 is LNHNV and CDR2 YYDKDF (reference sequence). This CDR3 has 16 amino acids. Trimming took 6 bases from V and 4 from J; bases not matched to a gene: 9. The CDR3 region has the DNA TGTGCCACCAGACCAACCGGGACTAGCGCTTACAATGAGCAGTTCTTC. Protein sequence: CATRPTGTSAYNEQFF.

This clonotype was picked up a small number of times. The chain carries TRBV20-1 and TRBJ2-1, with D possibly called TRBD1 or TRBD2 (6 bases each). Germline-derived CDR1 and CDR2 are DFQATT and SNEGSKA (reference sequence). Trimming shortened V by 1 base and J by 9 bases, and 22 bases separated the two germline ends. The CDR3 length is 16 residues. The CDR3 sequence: CSARVGGGISVGEQFF. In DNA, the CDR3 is TGCAGTGCTAGAGTGGGGGGCGGCATCAGCGTGGGTGAGCAGTTCTTC.

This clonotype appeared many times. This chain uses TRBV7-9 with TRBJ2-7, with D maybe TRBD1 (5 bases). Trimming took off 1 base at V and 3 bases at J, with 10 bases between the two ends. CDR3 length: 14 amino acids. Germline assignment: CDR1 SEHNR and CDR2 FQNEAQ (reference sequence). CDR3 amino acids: CASSLGFRDYEQYF. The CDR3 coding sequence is TGTGCCAGCAGCTTAGGTTTCAGGGACTACGAGCAGTACTTC.